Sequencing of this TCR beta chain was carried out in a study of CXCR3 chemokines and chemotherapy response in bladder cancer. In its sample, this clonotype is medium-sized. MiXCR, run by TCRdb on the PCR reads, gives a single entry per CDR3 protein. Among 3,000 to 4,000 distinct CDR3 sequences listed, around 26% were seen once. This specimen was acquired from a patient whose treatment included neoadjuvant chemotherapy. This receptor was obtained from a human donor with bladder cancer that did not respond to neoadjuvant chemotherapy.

DNA for the CDR3: TGTGCCAGCAGTCCCCAAAGGAGTTTTTTCTCTGGGGCCAACGTCCTGACTTTC. This encodes CASSPQRSFFSGANVLTF. The chain is built from TRBV6-5 and TRBJ2-6; D gene unclear. V lost 5 bases to trimming and J lost 0 bases, with 17 bases between them. Per the germline V gene, CDR1 is MNHEY and CDR2 is SVGAGI. CDR3 size: 18 residues.